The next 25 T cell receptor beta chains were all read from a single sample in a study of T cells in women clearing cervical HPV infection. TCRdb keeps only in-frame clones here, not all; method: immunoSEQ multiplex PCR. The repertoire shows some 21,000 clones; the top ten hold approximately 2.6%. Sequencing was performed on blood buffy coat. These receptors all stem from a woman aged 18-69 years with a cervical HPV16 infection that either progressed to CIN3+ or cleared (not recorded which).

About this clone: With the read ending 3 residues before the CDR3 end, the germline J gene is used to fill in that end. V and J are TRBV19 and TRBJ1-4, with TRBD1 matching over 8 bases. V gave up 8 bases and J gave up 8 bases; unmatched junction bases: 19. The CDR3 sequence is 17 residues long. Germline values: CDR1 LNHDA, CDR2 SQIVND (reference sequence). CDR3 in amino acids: CASRGLDRERLGEKLFF. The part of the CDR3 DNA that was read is TGTGCCAGTCGAGGGCTGGACAGGGAAAGATTGGGGGAAAAA.

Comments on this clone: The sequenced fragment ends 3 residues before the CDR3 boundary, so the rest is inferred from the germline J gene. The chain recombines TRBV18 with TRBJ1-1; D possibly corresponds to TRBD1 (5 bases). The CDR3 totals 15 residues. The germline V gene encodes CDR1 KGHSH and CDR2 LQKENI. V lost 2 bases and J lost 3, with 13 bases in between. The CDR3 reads CASSPFEDTHTEAFF. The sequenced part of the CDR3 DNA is TGTGCCAGCTCACCATTCGAGGACACCCACACTGAA.

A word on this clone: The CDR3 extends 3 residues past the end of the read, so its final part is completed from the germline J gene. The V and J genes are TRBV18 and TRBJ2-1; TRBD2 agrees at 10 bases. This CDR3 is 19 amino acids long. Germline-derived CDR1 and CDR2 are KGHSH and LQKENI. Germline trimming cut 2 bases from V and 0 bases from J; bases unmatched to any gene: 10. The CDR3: CASSPIDLAGDYSYNEQFF. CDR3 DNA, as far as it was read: TGTGCCAGCTCACCAATTGATCTAGCGGGGGACTACTCCTACAATGAG.

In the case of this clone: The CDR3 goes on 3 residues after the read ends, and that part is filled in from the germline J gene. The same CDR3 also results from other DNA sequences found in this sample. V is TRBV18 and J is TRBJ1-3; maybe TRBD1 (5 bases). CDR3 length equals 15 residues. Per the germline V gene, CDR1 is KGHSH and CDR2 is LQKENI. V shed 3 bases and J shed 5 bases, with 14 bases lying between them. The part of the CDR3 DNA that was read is TGTGCCAGCTCACCCGCCGGGACTTCGCGAAACACC. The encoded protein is CASSPAGTSRNT. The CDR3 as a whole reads CASSPAGTSRNTIYF.

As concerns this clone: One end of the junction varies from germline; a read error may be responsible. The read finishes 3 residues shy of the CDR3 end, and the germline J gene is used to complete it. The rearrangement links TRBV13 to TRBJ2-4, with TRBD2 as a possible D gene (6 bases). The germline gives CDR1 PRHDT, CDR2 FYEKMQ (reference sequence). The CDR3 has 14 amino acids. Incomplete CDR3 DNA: TGTGCCCGCAGCCTATCGACTAGTTCAGAGACT. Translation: CARSLSTSSET. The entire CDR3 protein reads CARSLSTSSETQYF.

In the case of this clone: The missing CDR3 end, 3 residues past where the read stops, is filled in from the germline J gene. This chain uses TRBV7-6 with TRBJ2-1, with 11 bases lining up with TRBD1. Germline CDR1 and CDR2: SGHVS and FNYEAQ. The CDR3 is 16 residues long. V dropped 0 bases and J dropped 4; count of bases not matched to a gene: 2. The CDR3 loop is CASSLAGQGGYNEQFF. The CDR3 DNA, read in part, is TGTGCCAGCAGCTTAGCGGGACAGGGGGGATACAATGAG.

The DNA read from the CDR3 is TGTGCCAGCAGACAATCGCCGGGACAGTACAATGAC. This gives the protein CASRQSPGQYND. Given in full, the CDR3 is CASRQSPGQYNDYTF. The V gene is TRBV6-2 or TRBV6-3, the J gene TRBJ1-2, with 7 bases that match TRBD1. The read ends 3 residues before the CDR3 terminus; that terminus is restored from the germline J gene. The germline CDR1 and CDR2 sequences are MNHEY and SVGEGT. This CDR3 contains 15 residues.

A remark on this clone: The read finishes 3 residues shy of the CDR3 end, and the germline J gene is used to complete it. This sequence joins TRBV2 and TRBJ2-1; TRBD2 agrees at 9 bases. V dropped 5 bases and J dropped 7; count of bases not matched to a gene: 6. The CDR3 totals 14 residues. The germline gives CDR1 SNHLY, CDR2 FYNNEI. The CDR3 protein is CASSYGTSSNEQFF. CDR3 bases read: TGTGCCAGCAGTTACGGGACTAGCAGTAATGAG.

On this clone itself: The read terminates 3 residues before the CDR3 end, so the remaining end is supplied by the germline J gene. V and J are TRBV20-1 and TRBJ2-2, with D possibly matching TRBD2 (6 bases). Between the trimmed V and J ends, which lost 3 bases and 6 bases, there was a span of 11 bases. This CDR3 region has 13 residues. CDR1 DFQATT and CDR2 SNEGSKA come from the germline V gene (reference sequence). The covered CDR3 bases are TGCAGTGCTAGTCAGGGAGGAGCCGGGGAG. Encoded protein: CSASQGGAGE. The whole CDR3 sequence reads CSASQGGAGELFF.

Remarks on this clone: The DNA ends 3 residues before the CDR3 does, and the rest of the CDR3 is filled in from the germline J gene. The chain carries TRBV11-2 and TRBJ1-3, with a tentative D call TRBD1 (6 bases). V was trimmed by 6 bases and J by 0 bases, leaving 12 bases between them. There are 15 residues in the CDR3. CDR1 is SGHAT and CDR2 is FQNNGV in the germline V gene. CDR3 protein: CASRAVRGSGNTIYF. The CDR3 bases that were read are TGTGCCAGCAGGGCCGTCAGGGGCTCTGGAAACACC.

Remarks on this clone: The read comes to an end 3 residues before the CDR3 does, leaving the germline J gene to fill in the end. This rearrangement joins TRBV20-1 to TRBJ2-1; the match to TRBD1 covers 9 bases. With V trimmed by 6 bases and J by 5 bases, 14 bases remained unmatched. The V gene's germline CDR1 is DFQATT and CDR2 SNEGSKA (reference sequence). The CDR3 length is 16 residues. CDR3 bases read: TGCAGTGCCGACCTCCCGACAGGGGGTATCGACAATGAG. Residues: CSADLPTGGIDNE. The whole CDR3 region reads CSADLPTGGIDNEQFF.

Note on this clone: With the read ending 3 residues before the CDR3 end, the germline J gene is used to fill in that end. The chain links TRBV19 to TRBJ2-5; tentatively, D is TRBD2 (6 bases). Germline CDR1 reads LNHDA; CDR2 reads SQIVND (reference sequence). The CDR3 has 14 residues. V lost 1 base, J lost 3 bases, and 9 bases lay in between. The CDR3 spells CASSIVPGEETQYF. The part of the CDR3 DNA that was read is TGTGCCAGTAGTATAGTGCCGGGGGAAGAGACC.

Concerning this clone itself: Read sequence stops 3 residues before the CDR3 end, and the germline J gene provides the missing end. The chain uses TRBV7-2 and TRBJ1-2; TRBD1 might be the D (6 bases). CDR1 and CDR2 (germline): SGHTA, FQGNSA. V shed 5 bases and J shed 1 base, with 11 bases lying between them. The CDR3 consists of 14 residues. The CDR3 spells CASSPGTINYGYTF. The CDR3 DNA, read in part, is TGTGCCAGCAGCCCCGGGACAATTAACTATGGC.

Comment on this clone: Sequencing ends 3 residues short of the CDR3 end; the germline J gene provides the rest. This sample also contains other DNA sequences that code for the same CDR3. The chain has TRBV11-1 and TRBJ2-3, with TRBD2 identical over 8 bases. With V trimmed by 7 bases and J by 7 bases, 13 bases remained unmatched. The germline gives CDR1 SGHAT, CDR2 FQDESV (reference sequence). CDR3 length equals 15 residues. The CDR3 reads CASTQGLDTKHTQYF. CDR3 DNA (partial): TGTGCCAGCACACAGGGACTAGACACTAAACATACG.

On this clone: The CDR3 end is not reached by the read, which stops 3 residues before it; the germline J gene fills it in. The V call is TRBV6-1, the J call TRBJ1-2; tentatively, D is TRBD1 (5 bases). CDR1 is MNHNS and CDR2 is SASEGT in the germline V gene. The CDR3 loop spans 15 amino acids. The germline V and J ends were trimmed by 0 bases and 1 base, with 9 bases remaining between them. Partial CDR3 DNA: TGTGCCAGCAGTGAAGCCTCCGGGGGTAACTATGGC. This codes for CASSEASGGNYG. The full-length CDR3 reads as CASSEASGGNYGYTF.

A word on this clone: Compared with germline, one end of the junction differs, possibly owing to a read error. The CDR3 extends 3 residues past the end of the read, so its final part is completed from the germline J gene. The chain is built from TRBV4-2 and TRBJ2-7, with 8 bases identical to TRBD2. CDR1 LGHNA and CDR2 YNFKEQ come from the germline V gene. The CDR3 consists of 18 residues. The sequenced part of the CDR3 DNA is TGCGCCAGCAGCCAAGACGGGAGATTTAGCGGGAACTCCTACGAG. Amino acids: CASSQDGRFSGNSYE. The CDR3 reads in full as CASSQDGRFSGNSYEQYF.

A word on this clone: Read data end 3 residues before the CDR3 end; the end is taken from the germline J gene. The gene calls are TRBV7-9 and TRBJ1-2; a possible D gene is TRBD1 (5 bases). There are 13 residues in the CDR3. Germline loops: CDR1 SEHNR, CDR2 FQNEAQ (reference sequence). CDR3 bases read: TGTGCCAGCAGCTTAGCCAGGGCCTACGAC. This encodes CASSLARAYD. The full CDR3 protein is CASSLARAYDYTF.

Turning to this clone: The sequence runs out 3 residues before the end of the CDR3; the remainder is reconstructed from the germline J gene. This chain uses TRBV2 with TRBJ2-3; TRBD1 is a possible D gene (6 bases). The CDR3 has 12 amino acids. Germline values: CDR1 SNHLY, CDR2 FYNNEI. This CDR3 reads CACKTGLQPQYF. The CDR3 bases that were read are TGTGCCTGCAAAACAGGGTTGCAGCCG.

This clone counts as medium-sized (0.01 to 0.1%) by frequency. CDR3 DNA (partial): TGTGCCAGCAGGGACAGGGAGGTCGGGGAG. This codes for CASRDREVGE. The whole CDR3 sequence reads CASRDREVGELFF. The V and J genes are TRBV2 and TRBJ2-2; TRBD1 agrees at 8 bases. The read ends 3 residues before the CDR3 terminus; that terminus is restored from the germline J gene. V was clipped by 6 bases and J by 7 bases; unmatched bases: 4. The CDR3 extends over 13 amino acids. In germline, CDR1 is SNHLY, CDR2 FYNNEI.

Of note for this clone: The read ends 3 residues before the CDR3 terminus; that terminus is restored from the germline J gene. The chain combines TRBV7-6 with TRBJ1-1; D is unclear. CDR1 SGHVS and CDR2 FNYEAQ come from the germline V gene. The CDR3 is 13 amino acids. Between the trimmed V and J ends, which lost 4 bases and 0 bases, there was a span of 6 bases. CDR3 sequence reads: CASSSQMNTEAFF. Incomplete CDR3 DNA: TGTGCCAGCAGCTCGCAGATGAACACTGAA.

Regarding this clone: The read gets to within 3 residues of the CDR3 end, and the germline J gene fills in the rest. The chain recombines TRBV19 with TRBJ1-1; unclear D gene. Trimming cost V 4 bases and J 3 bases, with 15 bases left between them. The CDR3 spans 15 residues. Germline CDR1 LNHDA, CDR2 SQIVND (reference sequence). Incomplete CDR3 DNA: TGTGCCAGTAGTAGCCCGAGCGACGGGGACACTGAA. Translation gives CASSSPSDGDTE. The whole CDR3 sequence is CASSSPSDGDTEAFF.

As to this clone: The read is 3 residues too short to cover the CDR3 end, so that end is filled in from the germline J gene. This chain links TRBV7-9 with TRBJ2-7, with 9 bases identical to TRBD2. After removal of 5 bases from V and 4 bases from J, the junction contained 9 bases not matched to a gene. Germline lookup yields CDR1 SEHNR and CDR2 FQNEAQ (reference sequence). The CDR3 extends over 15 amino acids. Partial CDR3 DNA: TGTGCCAGCAGCCCCTCAGCGGGGGGCGTTTACGAG. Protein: CASSPSAGGVYE. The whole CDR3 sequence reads CASSPSAGGVYEQYF.

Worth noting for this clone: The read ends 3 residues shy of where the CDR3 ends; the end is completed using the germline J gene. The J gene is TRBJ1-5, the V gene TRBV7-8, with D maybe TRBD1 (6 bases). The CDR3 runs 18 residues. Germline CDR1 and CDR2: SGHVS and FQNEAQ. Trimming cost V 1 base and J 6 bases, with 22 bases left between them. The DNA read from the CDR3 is TGTGCCAGCAGCTTAGGCGTTTTAGGACAGACATTACCTCAGCCC. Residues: CASSLGVLGQTLPQP. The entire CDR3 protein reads CASSLGVLGQTLPQPQHF.

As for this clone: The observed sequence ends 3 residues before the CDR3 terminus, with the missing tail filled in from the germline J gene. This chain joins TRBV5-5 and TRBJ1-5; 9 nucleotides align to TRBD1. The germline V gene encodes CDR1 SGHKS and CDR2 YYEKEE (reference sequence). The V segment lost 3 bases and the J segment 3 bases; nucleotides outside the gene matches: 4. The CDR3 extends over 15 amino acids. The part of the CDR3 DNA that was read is TGTGCCAGCAGCTCCGGGACAGGGATCAATCAGCCC. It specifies CASSSGTGINQP. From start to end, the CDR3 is CASSSGTGINQPQHF.

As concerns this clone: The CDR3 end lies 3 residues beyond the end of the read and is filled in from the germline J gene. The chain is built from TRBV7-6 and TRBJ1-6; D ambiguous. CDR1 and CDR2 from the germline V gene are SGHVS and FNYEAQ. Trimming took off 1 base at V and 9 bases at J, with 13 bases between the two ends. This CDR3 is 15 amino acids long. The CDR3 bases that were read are TGTGCCAGCAGCTTAGAGGCGCTCGAGGGTTCACCC. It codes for CASSLEALEGSP. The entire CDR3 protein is CASSLEALEGSPLHF.